Listed here are 21 T cell receptor beta chains from one sample, sequenced in a study of T-cell memory formation after mild COVID-19. TCRdb re-called the 5' RACE reads with MiXCR, one entry per CDR3 protein. Seen here are around 430,000 distinct CDR3 sequences, about 16% observed once, and the top ten hold around a fifth. Sequenced input: PBMCs or a T cell subset sorted from them (not recorded which). The receptors come from a man between 18 and 29 years old who had mild COVID-19 (a few samples of this study predate the infection). Cell type and time point are not known.

This chain links TRBV4-1 with TRBJ2-2; 7 nucleotides agree with TRBD1. The J segment lost 3 bases and the V segment lost 4 bases, leaving 5 bases of the junction unmatched. The germline CDR1 and CDR2 sequences are MGHRA and YSYEKL. The CDR3 covers 15 residues. In DNA form, the CDR3 reads TGCGCCAGCAGCCCGAGACAGGGCGACACCGGGGAGCTGTTTTTT. Its protein is CASSPRQGDTGELFF.

V and J are TRBV28 and TRBJ2-5; D gene unclear. The germline V and J ends were trimmed by 3 bases and 4 bases, with 9 bases remaining between them. Germline V gene sequence: CDR1 MDHEN, CDR2 SYDVKM. This CDR3 has 13 amino acids. The CDR3 DNA sequence: TGTGCCAGCAGTTTCGGCGCCTCAGAGACCCAGTACTTC. This sequence encodes CASSFGASETQYF.

This clonotype has a handful of counts. V is TRBV6-2 or TRBV6-3 and J is TRBJ2-7, with D possibly TRBD1 on 6 matching bases. The ends were cut back, 5 bases at V and 5 bases at J, with 16 bases in the middle. This CDR3 is 14 amino acids long. The V gene's germline CDR1 is MNHEY and CDR2 SVGEGT. CDR3 coding DNA: TGTGCCAGCAGTCCGGGACACTCAGCTGACGAGCAGTACTTC. Translated, it gives CASSPGHSADEQYF.

The chain employs TRBV19 and TRBJ1-6, with unresolved D. This CDR3 has 12 amino acids. Germline V gives CDR1 LNHDA, CDR2 SQIVND (reference sequence). Trimming stripped 7 bases from V and 6 bases from J, with 7 bases between. The CDR3 loop reads CASKFLNSPLHF. The DNA of the CDR3 is TGTGCCAGTAAGTTTCTTAATTCACCCCTCCACTTT.

The rearrangement joins TRBV11-2 to TRBJ2-7; 8 bases align to TRBD2. V was pared by 5 bases and J by 4 bases, with 7 bases of the junction left unmatched. CDR1 SGHAT and CDR2 FQNNGV come from the germline V gene. There are 14 residues in the CDR3. The CDR3 DNA reads as TGTGCCAGCAGCGCCCTCGGGGGGGCGTACGAGCAGTACTTC. Protein sequence: CASSALGGAYEQYF.

This clonotype was observed a handful of times. The chain links TRBV7-2 to TRBJ1-3; D gene unclear. The germline gives CDR1 SGHTA, CDR2 FQGNSA. With 1 base removed from V and 0 bases from J, the gap between germline ends came to 7 bases. This CDR3 is 15 amino acids long. The CDR3 protein is CASSLGPISGNTIYF. CDR3 bases: TGTGCCAGCAGCTTAGGCCCAATCTCTGGAAACACCATATATTTT.

A few counts support this clonotype. Sequence at one end of the junction differs from germline and may be a read error. The V gene is TRBV4-1, the J gene TRBJ1-2, with D tentatively TRBD1 (6 bases). CDR3 length: 16 amino acids. Germline assignment: CDR1 MGHRA and CDR2 YSYEKL. The CDR3 DNA follows: TGCGCCAGCACCCAAGCGAGGACAGCCGCTATAGATGGCTACACCTTC. It is translated as CASTQARTAAIDGYTF.

This clonotype has more than one count but fewer than ten. This chain joins TRBV20-1 and TRBJ1-5, with D possibly matching TRBD1 (5 bases). V was shortened by 7 bases and J by 3 bases, with 13 bases between the two germline ends. Germline CDR1 and CDR2: DFQATT and SNEGSKA (reference sequence). The CDR3 totals 13 residues. CDR3 in amino acids: CSVTPGVNQPQHF. CDR3 in DNA: TGCAGTGTAACACCGGGGGTCAATCAGCCCCAGCATTTT.

The J gene is TRBJ2-3, the V gene TRBV27; D is ambiguous. The CDR3 is made up of 12 amino acids. Germline V lookup: CDR1 MNHEY, CDR2 SMNVEV (reference sequence). Trimming left V 5 bases short and J 4 bases short, with 7 bases between. CDR3 DNA sequence: TGTGCCAGCAGTGAAAGGCCAGATACGCAGTATTTT. Encoded protein: CASSERPDTQYF.

This chain's CDR3 is CASSPTGMGEKLFF. CDR3 nucleotide sequence: TGTGCCAGCAGCCCTACAGGGATGGGCGAAAAACTGTTTTTT. V is TRBV6-5 and J is TRBJ1-4; the D gene is possibly TRBD1 (6 bases). This CDR3 spans 14 amino acids. Germline loops: CDR1 MNHEY, CDR2 SVGAGI. Trimming stripped 6 bases from V and 8 bases from J, with 16 bases between.

This clonotype was seen repeatedly, ten times or more. J is TRBJ2-3 and V is TRBV7-2; D possibly corresponds to TRBD2 (6 bases). Germline V CDR1 and CDR2: SGHTA, FQGNSA. Trimming shortened V by 4 bases and J by 1 base, and 15 bases separated the two germline ends. This CDR3 spans 16 amino acids. This CDR3 reads CASSSRLGGGTDTQYF. For the CDR3, the DNA is TGTGCCAGCAGCTCAAGGCTCGGGGGTGGCACAGATACGCAGTATTTT.

The chain combines TRBV5-4 with TRBJ2-5, with a tentative D call TRBD2 (5 bases). Germline assignment: CDR1 SGHNT and CDR2 YYREEE (reference sequence). The CDR3 runs 15 residues. The V end was cut by 4 bases, the J end by 0 bases, with 13 bases between. The DNA for the CDR3 is TGTGCCAGCAGCATCAACTCGAGGGACCAAGAGACCCAGTACTTC. Protein sequence: CASSINSRDQETQYF.

The V call is TRBV29-1, the J call TRBJ2-6; TRBD2 is a possible D gene (5 bases). Germline loops: CDR1 SQVTM, CDR2 ANQGSEA. The CDR3 spans 19 residues. Trimming removed 4 bases at V and 2 bases at J, with 24 bases between. CDR3 nucleotides: TGCAGCGTTGGTACGTGGGCACAGAATAGCGTAGCTGGGGCCAACGTCCTGACTTTC. Translating it yields CSVGTWAQNSVAGANVLTF.

This clonotype was counted ten times or more. V is TRBV5-4 and J is TRBJ2-3; possibly TRBD1 for D (5 bases). This CDR3 contains 15 residues. Germline V lookup: CDR1 SGHNT, CDR2 YYREEE (reference sequence). Trimming stripped 4 bases from V and 4 bases from J, with 16 bases between. The CDR3 is CASSTPGWRSDTQYF. CDR3 DNA sequence: TGTGCCAGCAGCACCCCAGGGTGGCGGTCAGATACGCAGTATTTT.

The chain joins TRBV12-3 or TRBV12-4 to TRBJ1-1; no reliable D call. This CDR3 is built from 14 residues. Trimming stripped 2 bases from V and 5 bases from J, with 12 bases between. CDR3 loop: CASSLRGEGTEAFF. CDR3 nucleotides: TGTGCCAGCAGTTTACGTGGAGAGGGTACTGAAGCTTTCTTT.

This chain connects TRBV7-2 to TRBJ2-1; tentatively, D is TRBD1 (6 bases). The germline V gene encodes CDR1 SGHTA and CDR2 FQGNSA. The CDR3 spans 17 residues. Trimming took off 2 bases at V and 0 bases at J, with 14 bases between the two ends. The CDR3 here is CASSLKGHSSSYNEQFF. The DNA for the CDR3 is TGTGCCAGCAGCTTAAAGGGACACTCGAGCTCCTACAATGAGCAGTTCTTC.

V gene TRBV19 combines with J gene TRBJ2-1, with D tentatively TRBD2 (6 bases). V lost 3 bases and J lost 6, with 21 bases in between. Looked up from germline, CDR1 is LNHDA and CDR2 is SQIVND (reference sequence). This CDR3 is 17 amino acids long. In DNA form, the CDR3 reads TGTGCCAGTAGTATTGCGGGATTAGGGCCCCCGGGCAATGAGCAGTTCTTC. Its protein product is CASSIAGLGPPGNEQFF.

This clonotype was counted a few times. The chain has TRBV28 and TRBJ2-7, with 8 bases aligning to TRBD1. Germline lookup yields CDR1 MDHEN and CDR2 SYDVKM. Trimming at V came to 10 bases and at J to 1 base, leaving 9 bases not matched to a gene. There are 14 residues in the CDR3. Written as DNA, the CDR3 is TGTGCCACGACCGGGACAGGCTATTCCTACGAGCAGTACGTC. It yields the protein CATTGTGYSYEQYV.

The rearrangement links TRBV6-6 to TRBJ2-3; 9 nucleotides agree with TRBD2. The germline CDR1 and CDR2 sequences are MNHNY and SVGAGI (reference sequence). V was pared by 1 base and J by 7 bases, with 21 bases of the junction left unmatched. The CDR3 length is 20 residues. CDR3 region: CASSYFPPVSSGGVSNTQYF. The CDR3 nucleotides are TGTGCCAGCAGTTACTTTCCTCCAGTTAGTAGCGGGGGAGTTTCCAATACGCAGTATTTT.

This clonotype was detected a few times. The chain combines TRBV12-3 or TRBV12-4 with TRBJ2-3; D gene ambiguous. CDR3 length: 10 residues. V lost 7 bases to trimming and J lost 4 bases, with 3 bases between them. CDR3 DNA sequence: TGTGCCAGCACCCCAGATACGCAGTATTTT. The encoded protein is CASTPDTQYF.

This clonotype has just a few counts. This chain links TRBV25-1 with TRBJ2-2; 10 bases fit TRBD2. This CDR3 contains 18 residues. CDR1 and CDR2 (germline): MGHDK, SYGVNS. With 4 bases clipped from V and 0 bases from J, the junction kept 8 bases outside the gene matches. CDR3 amino acids: CASSVPPSGGANTGELFF. CDR3 in DNA: TGTGCCAGCAGTGTCCCGCCTAGCGGGGGCGCGAACACCGGGGAGCTGTTTTTT.